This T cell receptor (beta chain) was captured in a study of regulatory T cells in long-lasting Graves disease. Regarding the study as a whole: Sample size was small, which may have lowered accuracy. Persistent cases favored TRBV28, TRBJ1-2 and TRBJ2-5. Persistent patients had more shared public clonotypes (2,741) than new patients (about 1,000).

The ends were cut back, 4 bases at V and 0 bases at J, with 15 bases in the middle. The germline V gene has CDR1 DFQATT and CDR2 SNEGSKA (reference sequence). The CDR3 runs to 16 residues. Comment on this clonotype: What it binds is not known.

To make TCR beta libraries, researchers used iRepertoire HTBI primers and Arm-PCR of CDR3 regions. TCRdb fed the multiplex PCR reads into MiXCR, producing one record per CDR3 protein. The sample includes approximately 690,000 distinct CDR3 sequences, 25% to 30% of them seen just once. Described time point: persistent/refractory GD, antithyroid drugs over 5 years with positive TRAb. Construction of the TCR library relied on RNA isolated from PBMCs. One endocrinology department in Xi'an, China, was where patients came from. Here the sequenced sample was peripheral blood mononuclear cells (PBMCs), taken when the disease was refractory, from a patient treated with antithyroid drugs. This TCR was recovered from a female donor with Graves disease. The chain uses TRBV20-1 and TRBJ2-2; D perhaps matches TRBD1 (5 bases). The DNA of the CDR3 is TGCAGTGCTACTGGCAGGGCCTTAGCGAACACCGGGGAGCTGTTTTTT. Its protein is CSATGRALANTGELFF.